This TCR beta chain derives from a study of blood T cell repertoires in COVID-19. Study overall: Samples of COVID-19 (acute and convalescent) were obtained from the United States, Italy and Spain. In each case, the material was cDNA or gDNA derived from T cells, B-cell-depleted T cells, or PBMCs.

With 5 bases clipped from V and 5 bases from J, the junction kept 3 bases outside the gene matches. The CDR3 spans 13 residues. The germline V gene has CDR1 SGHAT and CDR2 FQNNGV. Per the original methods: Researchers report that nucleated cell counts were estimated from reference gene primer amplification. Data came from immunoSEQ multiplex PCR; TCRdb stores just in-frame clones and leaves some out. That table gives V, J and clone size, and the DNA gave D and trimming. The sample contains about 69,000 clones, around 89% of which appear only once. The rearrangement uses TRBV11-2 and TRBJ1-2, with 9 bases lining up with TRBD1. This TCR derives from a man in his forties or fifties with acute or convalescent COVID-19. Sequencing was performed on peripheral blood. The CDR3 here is CASSPTGGYGYTF. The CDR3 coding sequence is TGTGCCAGCAGCCCGACAGGGGGTTATGGCTACACCTTC.